This T cell receptor beta chain was obtained from a study of PD-L1 blockade in urothelial cancer. This CDR3 has 16 residues. The V segment lost 2 bases and the J segment 11 bases; nucleotides outside the gene matches: 17. Germline lookup yields CDR1 MDHEN and CDR2 SYDVKM. Documented time point: pretreatment peripheral blood. Urothelial carcinoma affected the patients, and it was locally advanced or metastatic. The data were produced by immunoSEQ multiplex PCR, yet TCRdb's version contains in-frame clones alone and is incomplete. The sample has over 75,000 clones, 70% to 90% seen once. Concerning this clone itself: Antigen: not known.

Study results and limitations: Below-median TCR clonality that was measured in pretreatment blood predicted better survival. In blood at 3 weeks, tumor-associated clones expanded more among patients with durable benefit.

This TCR came from an elderly woman with urothelial cancer. The chain is built from TRBV28 and TRBJ1-1; 7 bases are shared with TRBD1. Material: PBMCs, obtained around atezolizumab (anti-PD-L1) treatment. In DNA form, the CDR3 reads TGTGCCAGCAGTTTAGAGGGAGGACAGGACGAGGGTCGGGCTTTCTTT. It specifies CASSLEGGQDEGRAFF.